This entry features one T cell receptor (beta chain) sequence. Its antigen is unknown. The sample belongs to a study of early T cells in non-severe SARS-CoV-2 infection. Study-wide results and limits: Matching with VDJdb favored anti-spike CD8 responses (missing private and CD4 specificities).

From the 5' RACE reads, TCRdb called clonotypes with MiXCR, one entry per CDR3 protein. The sample contains roughly 30,000 distinct CDR3 sequences, 4.5% of which appear only once. CDR3 length: 15 amino acids. Trimming cost V 2 bases and J 5 bases, with 14 bases left between them. Germline values: CDR1 ENHRY, CDR2 SYGVKD. This TCR derives from an adult who was a healthcare worker with PCR-confirmed SARS-CoV-2 infection or an uninfected control (not recorded which). Input material: whole blood. The V call is TRBV10-3, the J call TRBJ2-3, with unresolved D. This CDR3 reads CAISEKGLGGDTQYF. In DNA, the CDR3 is TGTGCCATCAGTGAGAAAGGGCTTGGTGGAGATACGCAGTATTTT.